This T cell receptor (beta chain) is drawn from a study of shared clonotypes between healthy human individuals. Some clones are missing from TCRdb's copy, which holds only in-frame ones; the method was immunoSEQ multiplex PCR. Here the sample spans more than 2 million clones, around 95% being singletons. Study-wide findings and caveats: Sample collection involved blood only; tissue repertoires are likely different. Genetic and exposure-history diversity was limited by the few donors.

Of note for this clone: Its antigen is as yet unknown.

This CDR3 contains 13 residues. Germline V CDR1 and CDR2: SGHNT, YYREEE (reference sequence). V shed 4 bases and J shed 5 bases, with 9 bases lying between them. The sequence was collected from a man aged 18 to 29 in good health. The rearrangement uses TRBV5-4 and TRBJ2-2; D unclear. Sequences were obtained from naive CD4+ T cells sorted from blood. The subset denotes: CD45RA+ positively selected. CDR3: CASSLGQTGELFF. The CDR3 DNA is TGTGCCAGCAGCCTGGGCCAGACCGGGGAGCTGTTTTTT.